Listed below are T cell receptor beta chains from one sample, sequenced in a study of shared clonotypes between healthy human individuals. Profiling relied on immunoSEQ multiplex PCR, and the TCRdb table lists in-frame clones only, not all of them. The sample includes roughly 2,300,000 clones, about 90% of them seen just once. Material: naive CD4+ T cells from PBMCs. Every receptor here comes from a man aged 18 to 30 in good health. Some clones in this sample may be carry-over from other donors' samples. Both conserved end residues are part of each CDR3. Fields, in order: clone size, V gene, J gene, D gene, CDR3 DNA, CDR3 protein. The D gene is left open where the match is weak. Size values are once, few and many counts, or a class for expanded clones, and some rows have none.

clone size: NA; V gene: TRBV19; J gene: TRBJ1-2; D gene: TRBD1; CDR3 DNA: TGTGCCAGTAGTATAGAAGGGACAGCTAACTATGGCTACACCTTC; CDR3 protein: CASSIEGTANYGYTF
clone size: NA; V gene: TRBV9; J gene: TRBJ1-3; D gene: NA; CDR3 DNA: TGTGCCAGCAGCGTAGGGAAAGGGGCTGGAAACACCATATATTTT; CDR3 protein: CASSVGKGAGNTIYF
clone size: NA; V gene: TRBV4-1; J gene: TRBJ1-1; D gene: NA; CDR3 DNA: TGCGCCAGCAGCCAAGCGGGTCTTCTAGCGGCTTTCTTT; CDR3 protein: CASSQAGLLAAFF
clone size: NA; V gene: TRBV19; J gene: TRBJ1-5; D gene: TRBD1; CDR3 DNA: TGTGCCGGGGGCCCGGGACAGGGTTTTATGGCCCAGCATTTT; CDR3 protein: CAGGPGQGFMAQHF
clone size: NA; V gene: TRBV5-4; J gene: TRBJ2-5; D gene: NA; CDR3 DNA: TGTGCCAGCAGCTTGCGCTGGCAAGAGACCCAGTACTTC; CDR3 protein: CASSLRWQETQYF
clone size: NA; V gene: TRBV5-6; J gene: TRBJ2-5; D gene: NA; CDR3 DNA: TGTGCCAGCAGCTTGATAAGTCGGAACCAAGAGACCCAGTACTTC; CDR3 protein: CASSLISRNQETQYF
clone size: NA; V gene: TRBV7-2; J gene: TRBJ1-4; D gene: NA; CDR3 DNA: TGTGCCAGCAGCTTATTTACAACTAATGAAAAACTGTTTTTT; CDR3 protein: CASSLFTTNEKLFF
clone size: NA; V gene: TRBV19; J gene: TRBJ1-1; D gene: NA; CDR3 DNA: TGTGCCAGTAGTATGCCCCCCTATTCGGACACTGAAGCTTTCTTT; CDR3 protein: CASSMPPYSDTEAFF
clone size: NA; V gene: TRBV6-4; J gene: TRBJ2-5; D gene: TRBD2; CDR3 DNA: TGTGCCAGCAGTGACCTAGCGGGAAGCTCAAGAGAGACCCAGTACTTC; CDR3 protein: CASSDLAGSSRETQYF
clone size: NA; V gene: TRBV19; J gene: TRBJ2-1; D gene: TRBD2; CDR3 DNA: TGTGCCAGTAGTATACTCGGACTAGCGGGGATTGGGCCTAGCTCCTACAATGAGCAGTTCTTC; CDR3 protein: CASSILGLAGIGPSSYNEQFF
clone size: once; V gene: TRBV30; J gene: TRBJ1-4; D gene: NA; CDR3 DNA: TGTGCCTGGGGGGCCTGGAGGGGGAAAGAAAAACTGTTTTTT; CDR3 protein: CAWGAWRGKEKLFF
clone size: NA; V gene: TRBV15; J gene: TRBJ1-2; D gene: NA; CDR3 DNA: TGTGCCACCAGCAGAGATCTGACCGGGACGAAGAAAGCCTATGGCTACACCTTC; CDR3 protein: CATSRDLTGTKKAYGYTF
clone size: few; V gene: TRBV5-4; J gene: TRBJ1-1; D gene: NA; CDR3 DNA: TGTGCCAGCAGCGCCGGGGGTCAGCCTATTGAAGCTTTCTTT; CDR3 protein: CASSAGGQPIEAFF
clone size: NA; V gene: TRBV11-2; J gene: TRBJ2-1; D gene: NA; CDR3 DNA: TGTGCCAGCAGCACCCGGAGCTCCTACAATGAGCAGTTCTTC; CDR3 protein: CASSTRSSYNEQFF
clone size: NA; V gene: TRBV19; J gene: TRBJ2-1; D gene: TRBD2; CDR3 DNA: TGTGCCAGTAGTCCCCGTTGGGCGGGAGGTAGATACAATGAGCAGTTCTTC; CDR3 protein: CASSPRWAGGRYNEQFF
clone size: NA; V gene: TRBV7-2; J gene: TRBJ1-1; D gene: NA; CDR3 DNA: TGTGCCAGCAGCTTAGGTCAGGGCAGGTGGACTGAAGCTTTCTTT; CDR3 protein: CASSLGQGRWTEAFF
clone size: NA; V gene: TRBV5-1; J gene: TRBJ2-1; D gene: TRBD1; CDR3 DNA: TGCGCCAGCACCCTCTTAGGACAGGGAATTTACAATGAGCAGTTCTTC; CDR3 protein: CASTLLGQGIYNEQFF
clone size: NA; V gene: TRBV28; J gene: TRBJ1-2; D gene: NA; CDR3 DNA: TGTGCCAGCTGGGGGAGGGCGAGAGGCTACACCTTC; CDR3 protein: CASWGRARGYTF
clone size: NA; V gene: TRBV5-1; J gene: TRBJ1-1; D gene: TRBD1; CDR3 DNA: TGCGCCAGCAGCGCAGGGGGCAGAACTGAAGCTTTCTTT; CDR3 protein: CASSAGGRTEAFF
clone size: few; V gene: TRBV14; J gene: TRBJ1-1; D gene: NA; CDR3 DNA: TGTGCCAGCAGGTGGGGGCTGAACACTGAAGCTTTCTTT; CDR3 protein: CASRWGLNTEAFF
clone size: NA; V gene: TRBV5-1; J gene: TRBJ2-7; D gene: TRBD2; CDR3 DNA: TGCGCCAGCAGCTCGGGGACTAGCGGGAGATCCTACGAGCAGTACTTC; CDR3 protein: CASSSGTSGRSYEQYF
clone size: NA; V gene: TRBV7-3; J gene: TRBJ2-2; D gene: NA; CDR3 DNA: TGTGCCAGCAGCCGACAGGCGAGCACCGGGGAGCTGTTTTTT; CDR3 protein: CASSRQASTGELFF
clone size: NA; V gene: TRBV4-1; J gene: TRBJ2-5; D gene: NA; CDR3 DNA: TGCGCCAGCAGCCAAGATGACCGACCTAGCGTGGGAGAGACCCAGTACTTC; CDR3 protein: CASSQDDRPSVGETQYF
clone size: NA; V gene: TRBV2; J gene: TRBJ1-1; D gene: NA; CDR3 DNA: TGTGCCAGCAGTGGAAGATGGGGGACGCAAGGCGCTTTCTTT; CDR3 protein: CASSGRWGTQGAFF
clone size: NA; V gene: TRBV5-1; J gene: TRBJ2-3; D gene: NA; CDR3 DNA: TGCGCCAGCAGCCCCGACACGGCCGGCGGCACAGATACGCAGTATTTT; CDR3 protein: CASSPDTAGGTDTQYF
clone size: NA; V gene: TRBV7-9; J gene: TRBJ1-3; D gene: TRBD1; CDR3 DNA: TGTGCCAGCAGGGACAGGGATGGCTCTGGAAACACCATATATTTT; CDR3 protein: CASRDRDGSGNTIYF
clone size: NA; V gene: TRBV4-1; J gene: TRBJ2-7; D gene: NA; CDR3 DNA: TGCGCCAGCAGCCAAACGACAGGCTCTTCCTACGAGCAGTACTTC; CDR3 protein: CASSQTTGSSYEQYF
clone size: NA; V gene: TRBV27; J gene: TRBJ2-5; D gene: NA; CDR3 DNA: TGTGCCAGCAGTTTGGGGCCTAGGTTAGAGACCCAGTACTTC; CDR3 protein: CASSLGPRLETQYF
clone size: NA; V gene: TRBV5-4; J gene: TRBJ2-5; D gene: TRBD2; CDR3 DNA: TGTGCCAGCAGCCGGGGACTAGCGGGAGGGCCGGGAGAGACCCAGTACTTC; CDR3 protein: CASSRGLAGGPGETQYF